Below, one TCR beta chain is given with its context. Repertoires were generated with immunoSEQ multiplex PCR, while TCRdb's copy carries only in-frame clones and drops some. The data show about 100,000 clones, about two thirds seen once. This CDR3 comprises 15 residues. The germline V and J ends were trimmed by 5 bases and 3 bases, with 18 bases remaining between them. Germline CDR1 reads SGHRS; CDR2 reads YFSETQ. The sample comes from a study of blood T cell repertoires in COVID-19. Across the whole study: Acute and convalescent COVID-19 specimens originated in the United States, Italy and Spain. Sources were T cells, B-cell-depleted T cells, or PBMCs; the material itself was cDNA or gDNA.

Sequenced input: peripheral blood. The chain links TRBV5-1 to TRBJ2-7; D is perhaps TRBD1 (6 bases). The clonotype comes from a woman between 35 and 50 years old with acute or convalescent COVID-19. The CDR3 region has the DNA TGCGCCAGCAGGCCGGACACAGGGTTGAACTACGAGCAGTACTTC. Protein product: CASRPDTGLNYEQYF.